The 13 T cell receptor beta chains below were found in one sample sequenced in a study of T-cell reconstitution after alpha-beta-depleted transplantation in children. Unique molecular identifiers were incorporated during preparation of the TCRbeta library. TCRdb redid the calling of the PCR reads with MiXCR, one entry per CDR3 protein. Of roughly 100,000 distinct CDR3 sequences in the sample, approximately 6% were seen once. Sequencing was performed on PBMCs, mostly from graft donor cells, taken 60 days after TCRalphabeta/CD19-depleted stem cell transplant. The receptors were gathered from a female patient between 2 and 15 years old who had a stem cell transplant for Fanconi anemia, so the T cells may come from the graft donor.

This clonotype was seen repeatedly, ten times or more. The chain employs TRBV5-6 and TRBJ2-3; 8 bases match TRBD2. The V gene end was trimmed by 1 base and the J gene end by 2 bases; junction bases not matched to a gene: 6. The CDR3 extends over 16 amino acids. Per the germline V gene, CDR1 is SGHDT and CDR2 is YYEEEE. The CDR3 reads CASSLPGTRSTDTQYF. CDR3 sequence (DNA): TGTGCCAGCAGCTTGCCCGGGACTAGATCCACAGATACGCAGTATTTT.

This clonotype was detected only a few times. The chain joins TRBV3-1 to TRBJ1-5; D is ambiguous. The V gene's germline CDR1 is LGHDT and CDR2 YNNKEL (reference sequence). The germline V and J ends were trimmed by 3 bases and 4 bases, with 10 bases remaining between them. The length of the CDR3 is 14 residues. CDR3 sequence reads: CASSHGRSNQPQHF. The CDR3, as DNA: TGTGCCAGCAGCCACGGTCGGAGTAATCAGCCCCAGCATTTT. Together with reference TRBV3-1 and TRBJ1-5, the CDR3 gives the full variable domain: DTAVSQTPKYLVTQMGNDKSIKCEQNLGHDTMYWYKQDSKKFLKIMFSYNNKELIINETVPNRFSPKSPDKAHLNLHINSLELGDSAVYFCASSHGRSNQPQHFGDGTRLSIL.

This clonotype was recorded at least ten times. The rearrangement links TRBV7-2 to TRBJ2-5, with TRBD2 identical over 7 bases. The J segment lost 1 base and the V segment lost 5 bases, leaving 4 bases of the junction unmatched. Germline CDR1 SGHTA, CDR2 FQGNSA. The CDR3 contains 14 residues. The CDR3 DNA reads TGTGCCAGCAGCACACGACTAGCCCAAGAGACCCAGTACTTC. Translated, it gives CASSTRLAQETQYF.

In its sample, this clonotype was seen many times. The CDR3 DNA sequence: TGTGCCAGCAGCTCCGGGAATGAGCAGTTCTTC. This codes for CASSSGNEQFF. This chain uses TRBV7-3 with TRBJ2-1; the D is unclear. CDR3 length equals 11 residues. CDR1 is SGHTA, CDR2 FQGTGA, per germline. Trimming cost V 4 bases and J 7 bases, with 5 bases left between them.

This clonotype turned up a few times. The chain employs TRBV7-2 and TRBJ2-1; no firm D call. Germline assignment: CDR1 SGHTA and CDR2 FQGNSA. Trimming removed 6 bases from V and 7 bases from J, with 16 bases in between. The CDR3 contains 14 residues. The CDR3, as DNA: TGTGCCAGCAGTCGATCCCCTTCGAGGAATGAGCAGTTCTTC. This sequence encodes CASSRSPSRNEQFF.

The gene calls are TRBV7-9 and TRBJ1-1; D is ambiguous. This CDR3 has 14 amino acids. The V gene lost 3 bases and the J gene lost 10 bases, with 18 bases spanning the gap. CDR1 is SEHNR, CDR2 FQNEAQ, per germline (reference sequence). CDR3 residues: CASSFGDWDFGAFF. DNA for the CDR3: TGTGCCAGCAGCTTTGGGGATTGGGATTTCGGAGCTTTCTTT.

The sample holds many counts of this clonotype. This chain connects TRBV12-3 or TRBV12-4 to TRBJ1-5, with no clear D. CDR3 length equals 12 residues. V lost 3 bases, J lost 6 bases, and 6 bases lay in between. The CDR3 bases are TGTGCCAGCAGTTTCCCCAGTCAGCCCCAGCATTTT. This translates into CASSFPSQPQHF.

V and J are TRBV20-1 and TRBJ2-7; TRBD2 agrees at 10 bases. The CDR3 is made up of 15 amino acids. Trimming at V came to 3 bases and at J to 0 bases, leaving 5 bases not matched to a gene. Germline V lookup: CDR1 DFQATT, CDR2 SNEGSKA (reference sequence). CDR3 DNA: TGCAGTGCTAGCAATCTAGCGGGGGTCTCCTACGAGCAGTACTTC. Translating gives CSASNLAGVSYEQYF.

This clonotype was seen many times. This chain joins TRBV7-9 and TRBJ2-3; 8 bases align to TRBD2. This CDR3 has 16 amino acids. Per germline, CDR1 SEHNR and CDR2 FQNEAQ (reference sequence). Unmatched junction bases numbered 8, after V lost 3 bases and J lost 3 bases. CDR3 protein: CASSLSSTSGTDTQYF. CDR3 nucleotide sequence: TGTGCCAGCAGCTTGAGTTCAACTAGCGGAACAGATACGCAGTATTTT.

The table lists this clonotype with many counts. The chain employs TRBV20-1 and TRBJ2-7, with 7 bases aligning to TRBD1. CDR3 length: 14 residues. J gave up 5 bases and V 4 bases, and 11 bases lay outside the gene matches. CDR1 and CDR2 (germline): DFQATT, SNEGSKA (reference sequence). CDR3 nucleotide sequence: TGCAGTGCTACCGGGTCTCAGGGGGTGGACGAGCAGTACTTC. Translation gives CSATGSQGVDEQYF.

The V and J genes are TRBV6-5 and TRBJ2-7, with 8 positions matching TRBD1. Germline-derived CDR1 and CDR2 are MNHEY and SVGAGI. The CDR3 has 13 amino acids. Trimming at V came to 4 bases and at J to 4 bases, leaving 3 bases not matched to a gene. The CDR3 nucleotides are TGTGCCAGCAGTTCAAACAGGGGGTACGAGCAGTACTTC. Protein product: CASSSNRGYEQYF.

This clonotype was observed many times. The chain employs TRBV12-3 or TRBV12-4 and TRBJ2-5; D is ambiguous. With 5 bases removed from V and 4 bases from J, the gap between germline ends came to 8 bases. This CDR3 comprises 12 residues. This CDR3 is CASSSLGETQYF. In DNA, the CDR3 is TGTGCCAGCAGTAGTCTAGGAGAGACCCAGTACTTC.

This clonotype was picked up a small number of times. The J gene is TRBJ2-7, the V gene TRBV5-1, with TRBD2 matching over 16 bases. CDR1 and CDR2 (germline): SGHRS, YFSETQ. V lost 5 bases and J lost 2; bases outside the gene matches: 13. The CDR3 spans 19 residues. The CDR3, as DNA: TGCGCCAGCAGGTTGTGGCGCCCGGGACTAGCGGGAGGGCCCTACGAGCAGTACTTC. Amino acid sequence: CASRLWRPGLAGGPYEQYF.